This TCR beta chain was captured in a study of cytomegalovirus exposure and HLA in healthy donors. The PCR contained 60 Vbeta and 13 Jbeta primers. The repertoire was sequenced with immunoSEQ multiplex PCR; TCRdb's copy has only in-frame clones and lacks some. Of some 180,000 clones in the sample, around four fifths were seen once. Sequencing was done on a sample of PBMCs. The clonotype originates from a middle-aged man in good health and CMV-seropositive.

DNA for the CDR3: TGTGCCAGCAGTACCTCGACAGGAGGTGAAGCTTTCTTT. Translated, it gives CASSTSTGGEAFF. This chain links TRBV25-1 with TRBJ1-1; a possible D gene is TRBD1 (6 bases). Trimming took off 5 bases at V and 7 bases at J, with 14 bases between the two ends. The CDR3 loop spans 13 amino acids. Looked up from germline, CDR1 is MGHDK and CDR2 is SYGVNS.